A single sample gave rise to the 21 T cell receptor beta chains below, sequenced in a study of molecular identifiers for immune sequencing clone quantification. TCRdb reprocessed the PCR reads via MiXCR and lists one record per CDR3 protein. The sample yields about half a million distinct CDR3 sequences, less than 30% seen once. What was sequenced was naive CD8+ T cells from blood, with Jurkat cell RNA spiked in. The subset here: FACS-sorted CD8+CD4-CCR7+CD45RA+ naive T cells. Receptors originate from a human donor in good health. Some libraries in this study had Jurkat cell RNA spiked in.

This clonotype occurred many times. This rearrangement joins TRBV29-1 to TRBJ2-7; D remains unclear. The CDR3 length is 13 residues. V dropped 3 bases and J dropped 5 bases, with 14 bases sitting between them. Germline V gene data show CDR1 as SQVTM and CDR2 as ANQGSEA. CDR3 DNA: TGCAGCGTTGATTCCCAGCCGGGCGACGAGCAGTACTTC. Amino acid sequence: CSVDSQPGDEQYF.

This clonotype showed up many times. The gene calls are TRBV20-1 and TRBJ2-3, with 7 bases matching TRBD1. Per the germline V gene, CDR1 is DFQATT and CDR2 is SNEGSKA (reference sequence). The CDR3 is made up of 15 amino acids. Trimming removed 6 bases from V and 0 bases from J; junction bases left unmatched: 9. CDR3 bases: TGCAGTGCAGGGAGACAGGGCCGTAGCACAGATACGCAGTATTTT. Translated, it gives CSAGRQGRSTDTQYF.

This clonotype was seen once. The gene calls are TRBV7-2 and TRBJ2-7, with 8 positions matching TRBD2. Losses at the gene ends were 5 bases for V and 0 bases for J; bases not matched to a gene: 6. The germline V gene encodes CDR1 SGHTA and CDR2 FQGNSA. This CDR3 contains 15 residues. DNA of the CDR3: TGTGCCAGCAGCGCTCGGACTAGCCTCTCCTACGAGCAGTACTTC. Protein product: CASSARTSLSYEQYF.

This clonotype has just a few counts. This chain uses TRBV27 with TRBJ2-3; a possible D gene is TRBD1 (5 bases). The CDR3 consists of 15 residues. With 2 bases removed from V and 1 base from J, the gap between germline ends came to 10 bases. Germline V lookup: CDR1 MNHEY, CDR2 SMNVEV (reference sequence). CDR3 nucleotides: TGTGCCAGCAGTTTAACAGGTTACGGCACAGATACGCAGTATTTT. As protein: CASSLTGYGTDTQYF.

This clonotype was counted many times. The chain carries TRBV12-3 or TRBV12-4 and TRBJ2-7; a possible D gene is TRBD1 (5 bases). CDR3 length equals 15 residues. Trimming shortened V by 2 bases and J by 0 bases, and 11 bases separated the two germline ends. CDR3 sequence reads: CASSLIQGSSYEQYF. The CDR3 DNA is TGTGCCAGCAGTTTAATCCAGGGCAGCTCCTACGAGCAGTACTTC.

The genes are TRBV20-1 and TRBJ1-4, with a tentative D call TRBD1 (5 bases). The CDR3 spans 12 residues. The germline V gene has CDR1 DFQATT and CDR2 SNEGSKA (reference sequence). With 0 bases removed from V and 16 bases from J, the gap between germline ends came to 15 bases. The CDR3 is CSARDEGWEPFF. Here the CDR3 DNA reads TGCAGTGCTAGAGATGAGGGGTGGGAACCGTTTTTT.

The table lists this clonotype with many counts. The V and J genes are TRBV4-3 and TRBJ1-4; tentative D call: TRBD1 (6 bases). Trimming left V 4 bases short and J 6 bases short, with 12 bases between. The germline CDR1 and CDR2 sequences are LGHNA and YSLEER. CDR3 size: 14 residues. This CDR3 reads CASSPARGDEKLFF. The CDR3 nucleotides are TGCGCCAGCAGCCCCGCTAGGGGGGATGAAAAACTGTTTTTT.

This chain's CDR3 is CASSMGPSEQYF. Here the CDR3 DNA reads TGTGCCAGTAGTATGGGTCCTTCCGAGCAGTACTTC. This chain uses TRBV19 with TRBJ2-7; D is uncertain. The CDR3 has 12 amino acids. Germline assignment: CDR1 LNHDA and CDR2 SQIVND (reference sequence). The germline V and J ends were trimmed by 3 bases and 6 bases, with 9 bases remaining between them.

This clonotype has just a few counts. V and J are TRBV9 and TRBJ2-7; TRBD2 aligns across 7 bases. The CDR3 totals 14 residues. CDR1 is SGDLS, CDR2 YYNGEE, per germline. V was pared by 0 bases and J by 5 bases, with 5 bases of the junction left unmatched. CDR3 sequence reads: CASSVVGGGDEQYF. CDR3 bases: TGTGCCAGCAGCGTAGTAGGCGGGGGAGACGAGCAGTACTTC. The full variable domain, its missing parts supplied by reference TRBV9 and TRBJ2-7, is DSGVTQTPKHLITATGQRVTLRCSPRSGDLSVYWYQQSLDQGLQFLIQYYNGEERAKGNILERFSAQQFPDLHSELNLSSLELGDSALYFCASSVVGGGDEQYFGPGTRLTVT.

Many counts were recorded for this clonotype. V and J are TRBV15 and TRBJ1-1, with 8 bases that match TRBD1. V was pared by 9 bases and J by 4 bases, with 10 bases of the junction left unmatched. Germline lookup yields CDR1 LNHNV and CDR2 YYDKDF (reference sequence). This CDR3 region has 14 residues. CDR3 sequence (DNA): TGTGCCACTGCACAGGGGGGCAGATCCACTGAAGCTTTCTTT. It translates to CATAQGGRSTEAFF.

This chain links TRBV4-3 with TRBJ2-3; D may be TRBD2 (5 bases). V was shortened by 0 bases and J by 0 bases, with 13 bases between the two germline ends. The CDR3 covers 17 residues. Germline V lookup: CDR1 LGHNA, CDR2 YSLEER. In DNA, the CDR3 is TGCGCCAGCAGCCAAGATGGTCCGGGAACTAGCACAGATACGCAGTATTTT. Its translation is CASSQDGPGTSTDTQYF.

This clonotype was found many times. J is TRBJ2-7 and V is TRBV7-2; 7 bases agree with TRBD1. This CDR3 contains 14 residues. Germline V lookup: CDR1 SGHTA, CDR2 FQGNSA. V lost 3 bases and J lost 2; bases outside the gene matches: 4. The CDR3 protein is CASSFGDSAYEQYF. The CDR3 nucleotides read TGTGCCAGCAGCTTCGGGGACAGCGCCTACGAGCAGTACTTC.

This clonotype was seen many times. The chain has TRBV7-9 and TRBJ1-1; D not certain. The V gene lost 5 bases and the J gene lost 7 bases, with 11 bases spanning the gap. Germline values: CDR1 SEHNR, CDR2 FQNEAQ (reference sequence). CDR3 size: 12 residues. The CDR3 here is CASSLLADEAFF. The CDR3 DNA reads as TGTGCCAGCAGCCTCTTAGCAGATGAAGCTTTCTTT.

The chain carries TRBV29-1 and TRBJ2-7; TRBD1 matches 9 bases. V trimming: 6 bases; J trimming: 3 bases; junction bases outside the gene matches: 9. Per germline, CDR1 SQVTM and CDR2 ANQGSEA. The CDR3 spans 14 residues. Here the CDR3 reads CSVPVGTGFYEQYF. In DNA form, the CDR3 reads TGCAGCGTGCCCGTTGGGACAGGGTTCTACGAGCAGTACTTC.

Details on this clonotype: A clone one base away is much larger, so this may be a read error. Because it lacks the conserved phenylalanine or tryptophan at the end, this CDR3 is likely a read error. The V and J genes are TRBV19 and TRBJ1-1; D not resolved. CDR3 length equals 14 residues. Trimming removed 3 bases from V and 5 bases from J, with 13 bases in between. Per the germline V gene, CDR1 is LNHDA and CDR2 is SQIVND (reference sequence). The CDR3 protein is CASSISDGSTEAFL. The CDR3 region has the DNA TGTGCCAGTAGTATTTCTGACGGATCGACTGAAGCTTTCTTG.

A word on this clonotype: This could be a read error, since a much larger clone is one nucleotide away. The rearrangement joins TRBV7-8 to TRBJ2-4; 7 bases agree with TRBD2. Germline CDR1 is SGHVS and CDR2 is FQNEAQ. This CDR3 has 17 residues. The CDR3 here is CACSPGLEKLAKNIQYF. CDR3 sequence (DNA): TGTGCCTGCAGCCCCGGACTAGAGAAACTAGCCAAAAACATTCAGTACTTC.

This clonotype was counted a few times. The J gene is TRBJ2-7, the V gene TRBV27; 14 bases are shared with TRBD2. V dropped 8 bases and J dropped 6; count of bases not matched to a gene: 9. The germline V gene has CDR1 MNHEY and CDR2 SMNVEV (reference sequence). The CDR3 is made up of 15 amino acids. The CDR3 sequence: CASGLRTSGGPEQYF. The CDR3 coding sequence is TGTGCCAGCGGCCTTCGGACTAGCGGGGGGCCCGAGCAGTACTTC.

This clonotype came up many times. The V call is TRBV12-3 or TRBV12-4, the J call TRBJ2-3; D unresolved. Trimming shortened V by 5 bases and J by 6 bases, and 21 bases separated the two germline ends. The CDR3 extends over 16 amino acids. CDR3 protein: CASSPTGDSLVDTQYF. The CDR3, as DNA: TGTGCCAGCAGTCCCACCGGAGATTCCCTCGTGGATACGCAGTATTTT.

Details on this clonotype: A much larger clone is a single base away; this may be a read error. The CDR3 carries no conserved terminal phenylalanine or tryptophan, so it likely arises from a read error. J is TRBJ2-7 and V is TRBV5-1; D gene uncertain. Trimming removed 0 bases at V and 3 bases at J, with 13 bases between. CDR1 and CDR2 from the germline V gene are SGHRS and YFSETQ. The CDR3 sequence is 15 residues long. The CDR3 nucleotides read TGCGCCAGCAGCTTGGGGTTAGGGCGAATCTACGAGCAGTACTCC. It specifies CASSLGLGRIYEQYS.

The table lists this clonotype with a few counts. The genes are TRBV19 and TRBJ1-6, with unresolved D. Per the germline V gene, CDR1 is LNHDA and CDR2 is SQIVND (reference sequence). The ends were cut back, 3 bases at V and 5 bases at J, with 11 bases in the middle. The CDR3 spans 15 residues. Written as DNA, the CDR3 is TGTGCCAGTAGTATCGAAGACTACGATAATTCACCCCTCCACTTT. Translating it yields CASSIEDYDNSPLHF.

J is TRBJ1-1 and V is TRBV27; 7 nucleotides agree with TRBD1. The ends lost 4 bases at V and 0 bases at J; junction bases unmatched: 5. This CDR3 comprises 15 residues. Germline loops: CDR1 MNHEY, CDR2 SMNVEV (reference sequence). The CDR3 spells CASSSGGFVNTEAFF. The CDR3 region has the DNA TGTGCCAGCAGTTCAGGGGGGTTTGTGAACACTGAAGCTTTCTTT.